This is a list of T cell receptor beta chains from one sample in a study of T-cell memory formation after mild COVID-19. In TCRdb, the 5' RACE reads were re-called with MiXCR into one record per CDR3 protein. The profile shows fewer than 350,000 distinct CDR3 sequences, more than 15% of them singletons. The sample was PBMCs or a T cell subset sorted from them (not recorded which). The receptors derive from a young man who had mild COVID-19 (a few samples of this study predate the infection). Cell type and time point are not known. Each CDR3 is given with its conserved first and last residue. Some rows mark clone size as missing; the rest say once, few, many or name a class of expanded clone.

CDR3,V,size,length
CASSLLGSLTTGTIYF,TRBV13,-,16
CASSPSGAYNEQFF,TRBV10-1,-,14
CSASVPYSGPYEQYF,TRBV20-1,-,15
CASSSDARDQYF,TRBV7-9,many,12
CASSSRDRRGGNQPQHF,TRBV6-6,few,17
CASSRKTSGPTGELFF,TRBV7-2,few,16
CASSFARGTNEKLFF,TRBV5-4,few,15
CSVEDPESGVEKLFF,TRBV29-1,-,15
CASSPTTSSGVDGYTF,TRBV7-9,-,16
CASSLGQGMNTEAFF,TRBV7-2,-,15
CASSTVNGALNEQFF,TRBV11-1,few,15
CASSLLTSGGMSEQFF,TRBV5-6,-,16
CASSLGGTRIFGYTF,TRBV5-1,few,15